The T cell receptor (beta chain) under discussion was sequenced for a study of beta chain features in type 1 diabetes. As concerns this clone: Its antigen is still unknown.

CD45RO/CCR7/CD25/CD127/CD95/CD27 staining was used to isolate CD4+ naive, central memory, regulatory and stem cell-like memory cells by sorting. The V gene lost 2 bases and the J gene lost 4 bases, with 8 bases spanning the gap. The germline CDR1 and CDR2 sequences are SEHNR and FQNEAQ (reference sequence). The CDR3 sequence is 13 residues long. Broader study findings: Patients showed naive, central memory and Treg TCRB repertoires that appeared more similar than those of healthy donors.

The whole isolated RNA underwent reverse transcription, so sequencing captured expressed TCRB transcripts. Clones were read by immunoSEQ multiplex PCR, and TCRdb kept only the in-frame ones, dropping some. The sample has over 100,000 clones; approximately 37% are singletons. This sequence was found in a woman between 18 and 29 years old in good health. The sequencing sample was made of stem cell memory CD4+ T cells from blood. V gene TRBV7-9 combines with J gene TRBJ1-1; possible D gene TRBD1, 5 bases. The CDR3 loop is CASSLLGGTEAFF. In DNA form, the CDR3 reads TGTGCCAGCAGCTTATTGGGGGGCACTGAAGCTTTCTTT. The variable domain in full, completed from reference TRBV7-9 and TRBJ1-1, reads DTGVSQNPRHKITKRGQNVTFRCDPISEHNRLYWYRQTLGQGPEFLTYFQNEAQLEKSRLLSDRFSAERPKGSFSTLEIQRTEQGDSAMYLCASSLLGGTEAFFGQGTRLTVV.